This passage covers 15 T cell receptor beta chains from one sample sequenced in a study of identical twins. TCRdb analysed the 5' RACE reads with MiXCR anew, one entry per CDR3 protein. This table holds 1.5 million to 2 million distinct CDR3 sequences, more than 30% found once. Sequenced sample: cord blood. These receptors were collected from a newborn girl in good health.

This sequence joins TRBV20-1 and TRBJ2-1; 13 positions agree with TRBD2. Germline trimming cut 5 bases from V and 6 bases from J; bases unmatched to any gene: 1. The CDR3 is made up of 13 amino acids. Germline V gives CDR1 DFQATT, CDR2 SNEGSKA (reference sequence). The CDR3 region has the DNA TGCAGTGCTGGGACTAGCGGGGTCAATGAGCAGTTCTTC. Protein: CSAGTSGVNEQFF.

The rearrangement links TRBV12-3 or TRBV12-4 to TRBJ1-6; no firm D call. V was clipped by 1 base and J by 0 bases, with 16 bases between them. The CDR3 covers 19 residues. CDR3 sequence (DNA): TGTGCCAGCAGTTTAGGAAAGGGCCCGGAGAGCTCCTATAATTCACCCCTCCACTTT. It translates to CASSLGKGPESSYNSPLHF.

The CDR3 protein is CASSQVLLGETQYF. For the CDR3, the DNA is TGCGCCAGCAGCCAAGTTTTGTTGGGGGAGACCCAGTACTTC. The chain uses TRBV4-1 and TRBJ2-5; D call uncertain. Trimming pared 1 base from V and 5 bases from J, leaving 11 bases between. Germline V gene lookup returns CDR1 MGHRA and CDR2 YSYEKL. The CDR3 runs to 14 residues.

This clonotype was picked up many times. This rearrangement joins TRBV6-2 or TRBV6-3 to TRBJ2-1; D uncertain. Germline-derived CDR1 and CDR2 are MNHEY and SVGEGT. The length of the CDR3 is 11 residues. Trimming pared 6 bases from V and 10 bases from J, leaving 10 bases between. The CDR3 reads CASRGPLEQFF. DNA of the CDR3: TGTGCCAGCAGAGGCCCCTTAGAGCAGTTCTTC.

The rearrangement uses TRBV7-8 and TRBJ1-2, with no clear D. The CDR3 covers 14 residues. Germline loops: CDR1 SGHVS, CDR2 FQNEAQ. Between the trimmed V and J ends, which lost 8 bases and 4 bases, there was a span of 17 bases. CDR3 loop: CASSPRDVFYGYTF. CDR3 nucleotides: TGTGCCAGCTCCCCAAGAGACGTTTTCTATGGCTACACCTTC. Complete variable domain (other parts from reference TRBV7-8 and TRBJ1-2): GAGVSQSPRYKVAKRGQDVALRCDPISGHVSLFWYQQALGQGPEFLTYFQNEAQLDKSGLPSDRFFAERPEGSVSTLKIQRTQQEDSAVYLCASSPRDVFYGYTFGSGTRLTVV.

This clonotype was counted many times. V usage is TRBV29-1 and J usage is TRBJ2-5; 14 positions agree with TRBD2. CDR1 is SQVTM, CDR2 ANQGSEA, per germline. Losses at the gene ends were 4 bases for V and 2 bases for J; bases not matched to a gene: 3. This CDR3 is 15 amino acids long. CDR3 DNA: TGCAGCGTTGGGACTAGCGGGGGGACACAAGAGACCCAGTACTTC. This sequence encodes CSVGTSGGTQETQYF.

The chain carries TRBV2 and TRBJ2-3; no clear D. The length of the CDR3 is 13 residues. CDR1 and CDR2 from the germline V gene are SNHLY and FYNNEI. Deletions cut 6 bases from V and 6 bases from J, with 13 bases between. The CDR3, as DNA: TGTGCCAGCAGGGTCCGATTTTCGGATACGCAGTATTTT. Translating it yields CASRVRFSDTQYF.

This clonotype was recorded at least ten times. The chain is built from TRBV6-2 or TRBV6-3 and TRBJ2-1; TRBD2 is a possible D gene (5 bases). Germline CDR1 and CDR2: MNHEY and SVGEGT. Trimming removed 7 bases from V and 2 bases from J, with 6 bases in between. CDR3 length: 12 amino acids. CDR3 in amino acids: CASTGAYNEQFF. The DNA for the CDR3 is TGTGCCAGCACCGGGGCCTACAATGAGCAGTTCTTC.

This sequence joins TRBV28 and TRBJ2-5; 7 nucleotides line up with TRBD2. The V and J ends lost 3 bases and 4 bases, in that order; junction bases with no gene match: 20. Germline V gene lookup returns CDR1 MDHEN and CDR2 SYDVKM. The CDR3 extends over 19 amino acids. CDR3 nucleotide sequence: TGTGCCAGCAGTTTCGGGGAGACAATCTGGGAGGGCCTTCGAGAGACCCAGTACTTC. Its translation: CASSFGETIWEGLRETQYF.

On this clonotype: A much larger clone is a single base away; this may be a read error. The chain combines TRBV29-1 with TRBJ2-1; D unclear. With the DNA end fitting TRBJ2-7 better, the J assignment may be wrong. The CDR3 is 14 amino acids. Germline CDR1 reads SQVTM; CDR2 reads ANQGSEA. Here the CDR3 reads CSVTPISSYNEQYF. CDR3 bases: TGCAGCGTTACACCGATTAGCTCCTACAATGAGCAGTACTTC.

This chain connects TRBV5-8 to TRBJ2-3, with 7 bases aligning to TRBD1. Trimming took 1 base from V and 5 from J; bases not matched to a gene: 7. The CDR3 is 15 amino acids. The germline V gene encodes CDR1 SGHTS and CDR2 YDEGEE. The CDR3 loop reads CASSLKGASIDTQYF. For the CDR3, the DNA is TGTGCCAGCAGCTTGAAGGGGGCGAGTATAGATACGCAGTATTTT.

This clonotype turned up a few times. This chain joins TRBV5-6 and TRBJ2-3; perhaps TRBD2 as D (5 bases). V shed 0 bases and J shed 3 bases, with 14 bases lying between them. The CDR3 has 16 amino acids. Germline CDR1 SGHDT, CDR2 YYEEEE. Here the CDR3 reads CASSLAPREMTDTQYF. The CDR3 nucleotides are TGTGCCAGCAGCTTGGCCCCAAGGGAGATGACAGATACGCAGTATTTT. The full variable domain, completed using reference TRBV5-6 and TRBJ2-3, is DAGVTQSPTHLIKTRGQQVTLRCSPKSGHDTVSWYQQALGQGPQFIFQYYEEEERQRGNFPDRFSGHQFPNYSSELNVNALLLGDSALYLCASSLAPREMTDTQYFGPGTRLTVL.

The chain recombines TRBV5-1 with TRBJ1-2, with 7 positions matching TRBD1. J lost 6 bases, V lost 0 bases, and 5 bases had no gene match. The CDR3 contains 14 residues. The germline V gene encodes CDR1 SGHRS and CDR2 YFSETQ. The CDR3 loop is CASSLEGTVDGYTF. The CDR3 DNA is TGCGCCAGCAGCTTGGAGGGGACAGTGGATGGCTACACCTTC.

The CDR3 spells CASSEWWGSGCTKETQYF. As DNA, the CDR3 is TGTGCCAGCAGTGAATGGTGGGGTAGCGGGTGTACCAAAGAGACCCAGTACTTC. The V gene is TRBV2, the J gene TRBJ2-5; TRBD2 aligns across 7 bases. Germline CDR1 SNHLY, CDR2 FYNNEI. The CDR3 totals 18 residues. Germline trimming cut 2 bases from V and 3 bases from J; bases unmatched to any gene: 15.

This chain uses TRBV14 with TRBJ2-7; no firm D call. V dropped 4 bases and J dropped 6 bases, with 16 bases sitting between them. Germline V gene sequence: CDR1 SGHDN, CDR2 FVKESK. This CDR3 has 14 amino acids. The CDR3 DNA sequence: TGTGCCAGCAGCCGTGAGCGTTTTGTGGGCGAGCAGTACTTC. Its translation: CASSRERFVGEQYF.